This T cell receptor (beta chain) was profiled in a study of T cell responses to AZD1222 COVID-19 vaccine. CDR3 length equals 16 residues. The V end was cut by 1 base, the J end by 7 bases, with 14 bases between. The germline V gene encodes CDR1 SGHAT and CDR2 FQNNGV. Method: immunoSEQ multiplex PCR; TCRdb's copy keeps in-frame clones and lacks some. The sample holds 130,000 to 150,000 clones; approximately 90% are singletons and the top ten take roughly 16%. Study results and caveats: The span of vaccine-associated CD4 TCRs extended across spike, with dominance at 160-218 and 743-854. Repertoires were sampled only after the peak T cell response. Among spike-specific TCRs, nearly half reportedly target unmutated variant regions.

Remarks on this clone: Its antigen remains unknown.

This specimen was peripheral blood, taken on day 0 of AZD1222 vaccination. The chain is built from TRBV11-2 and TRBJ1-6; a possible D gene is TRBD1 (5 bases). The clonotype was recovered from an adult in good health. The CDR3 sequence: CASSLVVAGPNSPLHF. The CDR3 DNA reads TGTGCCAGCAGCTTAGTGGTGGCAGGGCCAAATTCACCCCTCCACTTT. The full variable domain, with the rest looked up from reference TRBV11-2 and TRBJ1-6, is EAGVAQSPRYKIIEKRQSVAFWCNPISGHATLYWYQQILGQGPKLLIQFQNNGVVDDSQLPKDRFSAERLKGVDSTLKIQPAKLEDSAVYLCASSLVVAGPNSPLHFGNGTRLTVT.